One sample yielded the 7 T cell receptor beta chains listed below, sequenced in a study of T cell changes during pregnancy in multiple sclerosis. Repertoires were generated with immunoSEQ multiplex PCR, while TCRdb's copy carries only in-frame clones and drops some. This table has around 40,000 clones, 90% appearing once. The input for sequencing was CD4+ T cells from peripheral blood mononuclear cells, taken in the first trimester of pregnancy. The receptors here all came from a female donor in good health, enrolled as a control in a pregnancy study.

Notes on this clone: One end of the junction is discordant with germline, which a read error may explain. The chain combines TRBV7-7 with TRBJ2-7; 8 bases agree with TRBD2. The CDR3 contains 13 residues. Germline-derived CDR1 and CDR2 are SSHAT and FNYEAQ (reference sequence). CDR3 in amino acids: CASSSGTSGEQYF. The CDR3 DNA reads as TGTGCTAGCAGCTCCGGGACTAGTGGCGAGCAGTACTTC.

The genes are TRBV29-1 and TRBJ1-2; D gene uncertain. The CDR3 has 11 amino acids. Germline-derived CDR1 and CDR2 are SQVTM and ANQGSEA. V lost 2 bases to trimming and J lost 4 bases, with 5 bases between them. The CDR3 protein is CSVESLYGYTF. As DNA, the CDR3 is TGCAGCGTTGAATCCCTCTATGGCTACACCTTC.

The rearrangement links TRBV18 to TRBJ1-1; a possible D gene is TRBD1 (6 bases). V lost 1 base and J lost 3, with 21 bases in between. Looked up from germline, CDR1 is KGHSH and CDR2 is LQKENI. The CDR3 runs 18 residues. The CDR3 DNA reads as TGTGCCAGCTCACCACAACAGGGTGCCCTAAAGGGGGACACTGAAGCTTTCTTT. Its protein product is CASSPQQGALKGDTEAFF.

The gene calls are TRBV18 and TRBJ1-6; 7 bases are a match to TRBD1. V was clipped by 6 bases and J by 9 bases; unmatched bases: 8. CDR1 KGHSH and CDR2 LQKENI come from the germline V gene. The CDR3 consists of 14 residues. In nucleotides, the CDR3 is TGTGCCAGCTCCCAAGACAGGGTTTTTTCACCCCTCCACTTT. Protein: CASSQDRVFSPLHF.

This chain uses TRBV6-1 with TRBJ2-1; the D is unclear. The ends were cut back, 0 bases at V and 12 bases at J, with 12 bases in the middle. Germline V gene sequence: CDR1 MNHNS, CDR2 SASEGT. This CDR3 contains 13 residues. CDR3 region: CASSEAAFPGQFF. The DNA for the CDR3 is TGTGCCAGCAGTGAAGCGGCCTTTCCGGGGCAGTTCTTC.

The V gene is TRBV5-4, the J gene TRBJ2-5; tentative D call: TRBD2 (5 bases). V lost 4 bases and J lost 3, with 10 bases in between. The CDR3 extends over 13 amino acids. CDR1 SGHNT and CDR2 YYREEE come from the germline V gene (reference sequence). The CDR3 here is CASSPGLEETQYF. CDR3 DNA sequence: TGTGCCAGCAGCCCCGGACTCGAAGAGACCCAGTACTTC.

This chain joins TRBV2 and TRBJ2-2, with TRBD2 matching 10 bases. Losses at the gene ends were 5 bases for V and 2 bases for J; bases not matched to a gene: 5. In germline, CDR1 is SNHLY, CDR2 FYNNEI. The CDR3 loop spans 16 amino acids. CDR3 region: CASSLQRGGNTGELFF. For the CDR3, the DNA is TGTGCCAGCAGTTTACAGCGGGGGGGCAACACCGGGGAGCTGTTTTTT.